This TCR beta chain was sequenced in a study of early T cells in non-severe SARS-CoV-2 infection. CDR1 SGHNT and CDR2 YENEEA come from the germline V gene. Germline trimming cut 5 bases from V and 5 bases from J; bases unmatched to any gene: 5. CDR3 size: 14 residues. This clonotype was seen a handful of times. Individual cDNA molecules were tagged with unique molecular identifiers. TCRdb re-analysed the 5' RACE reads in MiXCR, keeping a single row per CDR3 protein. Among some 96,000 distinct CDR3 sequences listed, under 15% were seen once. This clonotype originated in an adult who was a healthcare worker with PCR-confirmed SARS-CoV-2 infection or an uninfected control (not recorded which). The chain recombines TRBV11-3 with TRBJ2-2; 7 bases map to TRBD2. The sample taken for sequencing was whole blood. CDR3 nucleotides: TGTGCCAGCAGCCCCCGGGGGGTAACCGGGGAGCTGTTTTTT. As protein: CASSPRGVTGELFF.